One and the same sample provided the 12 T cell receptor beta chains below, sequenced in a study of cytomegalovirus exposure and HLA in healthy donors. The PCR used 60 Vbeta and 13 Jbeta primers. The data were produced by immunoSEQ multiplex PCR, yet TCRdb's version contains in-frame clones alone and is incomplete. The sample carries about 250,000 clones, around nine tenths recorded once. The sample taken for sequencing was PBMCs. The receptors derive from a girl aged 2 to 9 in good health and CMV-seronegative.

The rearrangement joins TRBV27 to TRBJ2-7; possible D gene TRBD2, 6 bases. With 4 bases removed from V and 3 bases from J, the gap between germline ends came to 10 bases. The CDR3 is 13 residues long. Germline lookup yields CDR1 MNHEY and CDR2 SMNVEV (reference sequence). The chain's CDR3 is CASSWGLRYEQYF. As DNA, the CDR3 is TGTGCCAGCAGTTGGGGACTCCGCTACGAGCAGTACTTC.

The rearrangement joins TRBV10-1 to TRBJ2-7, with TRBD1 matching 7 bases. CDR1 and CDR2 (germline): WNHNN, SYGVQD (reference sequence). Trimming cost V 0 bases and J 3 bases; bases outside gene matches: 2. CDR3 length equals 14 residues. The CDR3 reads CASSESAGGYEQYF. CDR3 in DNA: TGCGCCAGCAGTGAGTCGGCAGGGGGCTACGAGCAGTACTTC.

This clone was seen only a few times. The V call is TRBV4-1, the J call TRBJ2-7, with D maybe TRBD1 (6 bases). The CDR3 sequence is 14 residues long. V was trimmed by 0 bases and J by 0 bases, leaving 6 bases between them. Looked up from germline, CDR1 is MGHRA and CDR2 is YSYEKL. The CDR3 DNA reads TGCGCCAGCAGCCAAGACAGGGGCTCCTACGAGCAGTACTTC. This codes for CASSQDRGSYEQYF.

The J gene is TRBJ2-7, the V gene TRBV5-1; TRBD2 matches at 9 bases. CDR1 SGHRS and CDR2 YFSETQ come from the germline V gene. With V trimmed by 4 bases and J by 3 bases, 2 bases remained unmatched. This CDR3 comprises 13 residues. The CDR3 reads CASSAGGGYEQYF. CDR3 coding DNA: TGCGCCAGCAGCGCGGGGGGGGGCTACGAGCAGTACTTC. The full variable domain, in which reference TRBV5-1 and TRBJ2-7 provide the parts outside the CDR3, is KAGVTQTPRYLIKTRGQQVTLSCSPISGHRSVSWYQQTPGQGLQFLFEYFSETQRNKGNFPGRFSGRQFSNSRSEMNVSTLELGDSALYLCASSAGGGYEQYFGPGTRLTVT.

V gene TRBV5-6 combines with J gene TRBJ2-5; 10 bases map to TRBD2. The end of the DNA aligns better with TRBJ2-7, so the J call may be wrong. The CDR3 is 15 residues long. In germline, CDR1 is SGHDT, CDR2 YYEEEE. The CDR3 region is CASSPETSGSYEQYF. The DNA for the CDR3 is TGTGCCAGCAGCCCCGAGACTAGCGGGTCCTACGAGCAGTACTTC.

This clone was picked up a small number of times. The chain's CDR3 is CASRETQGLTYEQYF. The CDR3 DNA is TGTGCCAGCAGGGAAACACAGGGTTTAACCTACGAGCAGTACTTC. The V gene is TRBV2, the J gene TRBJ2-7, with D possibly TRBD1 on 6 matching bases. This CDR3 comprises 15 residues. Between the trimmed V and J ends, which lost 6 bases and 2 bases, there was a span of 17 bases. The V gene's germline CDR1 is SNHLY and CDR2 FYNNEI.

This sequence joins TRBV10-3 and TRBJ2-3, with D possibly TRBD2 on 6 matching bases. V dropped 0 bases and J dropped 3 bases, with 13 bases sitting between them. Germline loops: CDR1 ENHRY, CDR2 SYGVKD. The CDR3 runs 16 residues. The CDR3 nucleotides read TGTGCCATCAGTGAGTCGACTAGGCGTGGGACAGATACGCAGTATTTT. Residues: CAISESTRRGTDTQYF.

The chain has TRBV19 and TRBJ1-1, with a weak D call TRBD1 (6 bases). Germline V lookup: CDR1 LNHDA, CDR2 SQIVND (reference sequence). Trimming stripped 0 bases from V and 3 bases from J, with 11 bases between. The CDR3 consists of 15 residues. In DNA form, the CDR3 reads TGTGCCAGTAGTATAGATCAGGGGATGGACACTGAAGCTTTCTTT. It is translated as CASSIDQGMDTEAFF.

The chain uses TRBV7-3 and TRBJ2-2, with 8 bases that match TRBD2. The J segment lost 3 bases and the V segment lost 4 bases, leaving 7 bases of the junction unmatched. The CDR3 is made up of 16 amino acids. The germline gives CDR1 SGHTA, CDR2 FQGTGA. CDR3 protein: CASSSDGGADTGELFF. The CDR3 bases are TGTGCCAGCAGCTCAGACGGGGGGGCCGACACCGGGGAGCTGTTTTTT. Drawing the rest from reference TRBV7-3 and TRBJ2-2, the complete variable domain is GAGVSQTPSNKVTEKGKYVELRCDPISGHTALYWYRQSLGQGPEFLIYFQGTGAADDSGLPNDRFFAVRPEGSVSTLKIQRTERGDSAVYLCASSSDGGADTGELFFGEGSRLTVL.

The chain recombines TRBV30 with TRBJ2-3; 8 bases align to TRBD2. The CDR3 is 14 amino acids. V lost 2 bases, J lost 4 bases, and 5 bases stayed unmatched. Germline V gene sequence: CDR1 GTSNPN, CDR2 SVGIG (reference sequence). CDR3 region: CAWSPGLESDTQYF. The CDR3 nucleotides read TGTGCCTGGAGTCCGGGACTAGAGTCAGATACGCAGTATTTT.

V usage is TRBV7-6 and J usage is TRBJ2-5; the match to TRBD2 covers 14 bases. CDR1 and CDR2 from the germline V gene are SGHVS and FNYEAQ. The CDR3 consists of 18 residues. V gave up 2 bases and J gave up 3 bases; unmatched junction bases: 8. The DNA for the CDR3 is TGTGCCAGCAGCTTAAGGACTAGCGGGAGGAAGGTGAAAGAGACCCAGTACTTC. Protein sequence: CASSLRTSGRKVKETQYF.

V is TRBV6-5 and J is TRBJ1-1; a possible D gene is TRBD1 (6 bases). The CDR3 is made up of 14 amino acids. The germline gives CDR1 MNHEY, CDR2 SVGAGI. The V end was cut by 8 bases, the J end by 0 bases, with 13 bases between. The CDR3 protein is CASRWGGMNTEAFF. The CDR3, as DNA: TGTGCCAGCCGATGGGGGGGCATGAACACTGAAGCTTTCTTT.